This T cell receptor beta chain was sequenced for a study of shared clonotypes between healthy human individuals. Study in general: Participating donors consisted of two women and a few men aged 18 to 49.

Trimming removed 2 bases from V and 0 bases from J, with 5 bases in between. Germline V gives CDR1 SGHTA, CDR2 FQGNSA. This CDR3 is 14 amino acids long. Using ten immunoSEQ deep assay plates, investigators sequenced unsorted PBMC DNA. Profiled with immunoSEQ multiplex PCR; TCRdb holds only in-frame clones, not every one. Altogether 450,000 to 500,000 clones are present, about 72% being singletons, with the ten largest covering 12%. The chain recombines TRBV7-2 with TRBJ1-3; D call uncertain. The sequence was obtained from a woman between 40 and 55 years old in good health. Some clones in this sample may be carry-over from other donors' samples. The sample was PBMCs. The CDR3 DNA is TGTGCCAGCAGCTTATATCCCTCTGGAAACACCATATATTTT. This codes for CASSLYPSGNTIYF.